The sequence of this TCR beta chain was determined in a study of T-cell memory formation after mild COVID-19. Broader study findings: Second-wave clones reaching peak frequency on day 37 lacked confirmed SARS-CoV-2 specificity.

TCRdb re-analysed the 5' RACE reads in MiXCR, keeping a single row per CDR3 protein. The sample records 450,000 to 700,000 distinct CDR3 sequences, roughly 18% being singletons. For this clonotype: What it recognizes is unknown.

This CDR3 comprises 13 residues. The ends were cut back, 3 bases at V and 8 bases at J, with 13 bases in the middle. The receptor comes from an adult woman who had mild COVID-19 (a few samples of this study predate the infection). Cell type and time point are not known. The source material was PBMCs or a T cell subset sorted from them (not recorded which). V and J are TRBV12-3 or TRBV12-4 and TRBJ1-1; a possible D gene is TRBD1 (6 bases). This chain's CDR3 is CASSFPGGREAFF. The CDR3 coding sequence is TGTGCCAGCAGTTTCCCCGGGGGCAGGGAAGCTTTCTTT.